The 20 T cell receptor beta chains in this list originate from one sample, sequenced in a study of cytomegalovirus exposure and HLA in healthy donors. This PCR relied on a set of 60 Vbeta primers and 13 Jbeta primers. Sequencing used immunoSEQ multiplex PCR; TCRdb keeps in-frame clones, though not all of them. Of 90,000 or so clones detected, about 67% appear once; the ten largest clones hold more than 15%. Material for sequencing was PBMCs. The receptors stem from a woman younger than 35 in good health and CMV-seropositive.

The rearrangement joins TRBV15 to TRBJ1-2, with TRBD1 matching over 8 bases. The CDR3 has 18 amino acids. Germline V lookup: CDR1 LNHNV, CDR2 YYDKDF (reference sequence). The V gene end was trimmed by 3 bases and the J gene end by 3 bases; junction bases not matched to a gene: 15. CDR3 bases: TGTGCCACCAGCAGGACCGGATCGACAGGGGTCTCTTACTATGGCTACACCTTC. Translated, it gives CATSRTGSTGVSYYGYTF.

The J gene is TRBJ2-7, the V gene TRBV7-9, with 7 bases aligning to TRBD1. The length of the CDR3 is 19 residues. Germline lookup yields CDR1 SEHNR and CDR2 FQNEAQ (reference sequence). Unmatched junction bases numbered 23, after V lost 5 bases and J lost 4 bases. CDR3 in amino acids: CASSRVAPQGNHLSYEQYF. The CDR3 coding sequence is TGTGCCAGCAGCCGAGTAGCCCCACAGGGGAACCATCTCTCGTACGAGCAGTACTTC.

This clone was detected only a few times. This chain connects TRBV4-2 to TRBJ2-3; 14 nucleotides agree with TRBD2. Germline values: CDR1 LGHNA, CDR2 YNFKEQ. J gave up 0 bases and V 4 bases, and 3 bases lay outside the gene matches. This CDR3 has 17 residues. CDR3 loop: CASSRGLAGASTDTQYF. The CDR3 DNA follows: TGTGCCAGCAGCCGGGGACTAGCGGGGGCTAGCACAGATACGCAGTATTTT.

V gene TRBV29-1 combines with J gene TRBJ1-1; TRBD1 is a possible D gene (5 bases). Germline values: CDR1 SQVTM, CDR2 ANQGSEA. The CDR3 has 11 residues. V was shortened by 3 bases and J by 6 bases, with 8 bases between the two germline ends. The CDR3 region has the DNA TGCAGCGTTGACCGGGGGGCTGAAGCTTTCTTT. Amino acid sequence: CSVDRGAEAFF.

This clone was counted once. The J gene is TRBJ2-7, the V gene TRBV15, with TRBD2 as a possible D gene (5 bases). The CDR3 totals 14 residues. The germline V and J ends were trimmed by 1 base and 7 bases, with 14 bases remaining between them. Germline V lookup: CDR1 LNHNV, CDR2 YYDKDF (reference sequence). The CDR3 loop is CATSRVAGRGEQYF. The CDR3, as DNA: TGTGCCACCAGCAGAGTCGCAGGCAGAGGGGAGCAGTACTTC.

The rearrangement uses TRBV5-1 and TRBJ1-1; 9 positions match TRBD1. CDR1 is SGHRS, CDR2 YFSETQ, per germline. The junction had 3 bases not matched to a gene; V was cut back by 1 base and J by 5 bases. The CDR3 has 14 residues. The CDR3 loop reads CASSLMTGGTEAFF. CDR3 in DNA: TGCGCCAGCAGCTTGATGACAGGGGGGACTGAAGCTTTCTTT.

This chain connects TRBV9 to TRBJ2-7; TRBD2 agrees at 9 bases. Germline lookup yields CDR1 SGDLS and CDR2 YYNGEE. This CDR3 has 17 residues. The V and J ends lost 0 bases and 3 bases, in that order; junction bases with no gene match: 10. The CDR3 region is CASSVGLGLAYYYEQYF. CDR3 sequence (DNA): TGTGCCAGCAGCGTAGGTCTGGGACTAGCCTACTACTACGAGCAGTACTTC.

The chain combines TRBV5-4 with TRBJ2-5; 11 nucleotides align to TRBD2. Germline CDR1 and CDR2: SGHNT and YYREEE (reference sequence). CDR3 size: 15 residues. J was trimmed by 5 bases and V by 7 bases; bases with no gene match: 10. The CDR3 sequence is CASSFLAGGPETQYF. The CDR3, as DNA: TGTGCCAGCTCCTTCTTAGCGGGGGGGCCTGAGACCCAGTACTTC. Complete variable domain (other parts from reference TRBV5-4 and TRBJ2-5): ETGVTQSPTHLIKTRGQQVTLRCSSQSGHNTVSWYQQALGQGPQFIFQYYREEENGRGNFPPRFSGLQFPNYSSELNVNALELDDSALYLCASSFLAGGPETQYFGPGTRLLVL.

The chain employs TRBV12-5 and TRBJ1-2, with TRBD1 matching over 11 bases. Germline CDR1 is LGHNT and CDR2 is FRNRAP. The trim removed 6 bases at V and 6 bases at J, leaving 15 bases unmatched. The length of the CDR3 is 17 residues. CDR3 protein: CASGLTGQGGPWDGYTF. In nucleotides, the CDR3 is TGTGCTAGTGGCTTAACGGGACAGGGGGGTCCCTGGGATGGCTACACCTTC.

V usage is TRBV6-6 and J usage is TRBJ1-1; D is uncertain. The CDR3 totals 14 residues. Germline CDR1 and CDR2: MNHNY and SVGAGI (reference sequence). Trimming pared 6 bases from V and 0 bases from J, leaving 11 bases between. The CDR3 sequence is CASREVFMNTEAFF. The CDR3 DNA is TGTGCCAGCAGGGAGGTTTTCATGAACACTGAAGCTTTCTTT.

This clone was seen more than once but under ten times. The chain uses TRBV6-5 and TRBJ2-5; TRBD2 matches 10 bases. V lost 4 bases and J lost 3; bases outside the gene matches: 5. In germline, CDR1 is MNHEY, CDR2 SVGAGI. This CDR3 is 15 amino acids long. The DNA of the CDR3 is TGTGCCAGCAGTTCGGGACTAGCGACTAAAGAGACCCAGTACTTC. Its translation: CASSSGLATKETQYF.

This chain uses TRBV5-4 with TRBJ2-1, with 8 positions matching TRBD2. Losses at the gene ends were 3 bases for V and 10 bases for J; bases not matched to a gene: 12. Germline-derived CDR1 and CDR2 are SGHNT and YYREEE (reference sequence). The CDR3 covers 15 residues. CDR3 loop: CASSYAGGSLEEQFF. Written as DNA, the CDR3 is TGTGCCAGCAGCTATGCGGGGGGCTCTCTGGAGGAGCAGTTCTTC.

The chain joins TRBV7-2 to TRBJ2-2; 7 bases line up with TRBD2. Per germline, CDR1 SGHTA and CDR2 FQGNSA. V shed 5 bases and J 6 bases; nucleotides not matched to a gene: 6. This CDR3 spans 14 amino acids. Here the CDR3 reads CASSPGGSAGELFF. As DNA, the CDR3 is TGTGCCAGCAGCCCGGGAGGTTCGGCCGGGGAGCTGTTTTTT.

The chain uses TRBV27 and TRBJ2-2, with D uncertain. The CDR3 extends over 13 amino acids. Germline V gives CDR1 MNHEY, CDR2 SMNVEV (reference sequence). Trimming removed 2 bases from V and 6 bases from J, with 7 bases in between. This CDR3 is CASSLARAGELFF. CDR3 sequence (DNA): TGTGCCAGCAGTTTAGCCCGGGCCGGGGAGCTGTTTTTT.

The chain employs TRBV5-4 and TRBJ2-5, with TRBD1 as a possible D gene (6 bases). Gene TRBJ2-7 matches the end of the DNA better, so the J call may be wrong. The germline V gene has CDR1 SGHNT and CDR2 YYREEE (reference sequence). The CDR3 length is 16 residues. The CDR3 spells CASSKGVRGKEDEQYF. CDR3 nucleotides: TGTGCCAGCAGCAAGGGAGTCAGGGGAAAGGAAGACGAGCAGTACTTC.

This clone turned up a few times. The rearrangement uses TRBV6-5 and TRBJ2-7; tentative D call: TRBD2 (6 bases). The ends were cut back, 6 bases at V and 2 bases at J, with 17 bases in the middle. The CDR3 has 15 amino acids. Germline CDR1 is MNHEY and CDR2 is SVGAGI. CDR3: CASSPESPGAYEQYF. In DNA, the CDR3 is TGTGCCAGCAGCCCAGAATCTCCGGGGGCCTACGAGCAGTACTTC.

This clone was seen more than once but under ten times. The J gene is TRBJ1-2, the V gene TRBV19; D ambiguous. Germline CDR1 reads LNHDA; CDR2 reads SQIVND (reference sequence). V was clipped by 3 bases and J by 7 bases, with 9 bases between them. The CDR3 is 12 residues long. CDR3 region: CASSITNGGYTF. The CDR3 DNA is TGTGCCAGTAGTATTACGAACGGTGGCTACACCTTC.

The V and J genes are TRBV7-7 and TRBJ2-7; D ambiguous. V shed 5 bases and J shed 6 bases, with 14 bases lying between them. Germline V gives CDR1 SSHAT, CDR2 FNYEAQ (reference sequence). The CDR3 runs 13 residues. In nucleotides, the CDR3 is TGTGCCAGCAGCACCCGGTCCCATGCCGAGCAGTACTTC. The encoded protein is CASSTRSHAEQYF.

The chain carries TRBV5-6 and TRBJ2-1; D not resolved. The CDR3 length is 14 residues. Per the germline V gene, CDR1 is SGHDT and CDR2 is YYEEEE. Deletions cut 3 bases from V and 0 bases from J, with 7 bases between. Here the CDR3 DNA reads TGTGCCAGCAGCTCAGGAAGCTCCTACAATGAGCAGTTCTTC. Translating gives CASSSGSSYNEQFF.

The chain has TRBV28 and TRBJ2-1; 11 positions agree with TRBD2. This CDR3 has 24 amino acids. Per germline, CDR1 MDHEN and CDR2 SYDVKM. J lost 3 bases, V lost 2 bases, and 27 bases had no gene match. This CDR3 reads CASSLTVGHPGGTSGSTSYNEQFF. CDR3 nucleotide sequence: TGTGCCAGCAGTTTAACAGTGGGACACCCTGGGGGGACTAGCGGCTCGACCAGCTACAATGAGCAGTTCTTC.